The sequence of this TCR beta chain was determined in a study of PD-L1 blockade in urothelial cancer. Study overall: Patients arrived having already received 0 to 3 prior chemotherapy regimens. Broader study findings: Below-median blood TCR clonality before treatment forecast better survival.

The time point is: pretreatment peripheral blood. Only in-frame clones appear in the TCRdb table, and some are missing; sequencing was by immunoSEQ multiplex PCR. The sample has around 50,000 clones, roughly 80% seen once. About this clone itself: Antigen unknown.

The CDR3 extends over 13 amino acids. Trimming cost V 1 base and J 6 bases, with 7 bases left between them. Germline V gives CDR1 LNHNV, CDR2 YYDKDF (reference sequence). The material sequenced was PBMCs, taken around atezolizumab (anti-PD-L1) treatment. The chain is built from TRBV15 and TRBJ2-1; a weak D match, TRBD2 (6 bases). The sequence was obtained from a man between 50 and 59 years old with urothelial cancer. CDR3 coding DNA: TGTGCCACCAGCAGAGGTAGCGGCAATGAGCAGTTCTTC. Encoded protein: CATSRGSGNEQFF.